This TCR beta chain was recovered during a study of cytomegalovirus exposure and HLA in healthy donors. At the level of the study: The study placed about four fifths of its approximately 400 genotyped donors in the Caucasian-associated ancestry cluster.

Both 60 Vbeta primers and 13 Jbeta primers went into the PCR. Here immunoSEQ multiplex PCR was the method, and the copy in TCRdb shows in-frame clones only, minus some. The data show about 160,000 clones, around 79% seen once. On this clone: Its antigen remains unidentified.

Findings of the study overall: Roughly uniform sequencing depth across donors was assumed, possibly incorrectly. On later analysis, the bulk of CMV-associated TCR beta chains appeared to be HLA-restricted.

This CDR3 is built from 14 residues. Germline loops: CDR1 SNHLY, CDR2 FYNNEI. The V end was cut by 4 bases, the J end by 5 bases, with 14 bases between. This sequence was found in a woman aged 50 to 60 in good health and CMV-seropositive. Source material: PBMCs. V and J are TRBV2 and TRBJ1-1; TRBD1 is a possible D gene (5 bases). The CDR3 DNA reads as TGTGCCAGCAGTGTGAGAAGGGGTTGGACTGAAGCTTTCTTT. Encoded protein: CASSVRRGWTEAFF.